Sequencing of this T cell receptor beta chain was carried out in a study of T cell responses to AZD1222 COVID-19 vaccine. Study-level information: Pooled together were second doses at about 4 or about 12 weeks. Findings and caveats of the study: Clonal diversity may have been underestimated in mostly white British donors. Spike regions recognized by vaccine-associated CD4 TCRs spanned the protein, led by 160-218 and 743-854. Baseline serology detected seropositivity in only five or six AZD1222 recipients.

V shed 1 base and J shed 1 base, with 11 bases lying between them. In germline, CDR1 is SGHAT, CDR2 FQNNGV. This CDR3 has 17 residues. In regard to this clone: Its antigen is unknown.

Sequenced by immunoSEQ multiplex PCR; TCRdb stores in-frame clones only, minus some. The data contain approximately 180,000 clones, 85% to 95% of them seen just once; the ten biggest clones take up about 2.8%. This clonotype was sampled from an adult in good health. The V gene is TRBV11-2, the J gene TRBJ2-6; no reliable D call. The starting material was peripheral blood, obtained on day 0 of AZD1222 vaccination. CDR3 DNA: TGTGCCAGCAGCTTAGCCCCACACGGTTCTGGGGCCAACGTCCTGACTTTC. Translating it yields CASSLAPHGSGANVLTF.